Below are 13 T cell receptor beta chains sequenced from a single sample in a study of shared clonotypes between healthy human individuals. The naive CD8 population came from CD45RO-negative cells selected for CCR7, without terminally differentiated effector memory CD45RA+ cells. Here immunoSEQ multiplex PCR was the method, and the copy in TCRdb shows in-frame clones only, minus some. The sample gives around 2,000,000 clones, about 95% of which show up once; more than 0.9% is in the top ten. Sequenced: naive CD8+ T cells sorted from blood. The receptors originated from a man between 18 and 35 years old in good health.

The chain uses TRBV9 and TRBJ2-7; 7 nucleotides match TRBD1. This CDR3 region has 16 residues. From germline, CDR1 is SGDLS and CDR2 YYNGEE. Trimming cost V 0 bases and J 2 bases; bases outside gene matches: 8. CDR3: CASSVAGTELAYEQYF. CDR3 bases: TGTGCCAGCAGCGTAGCCGGGACAGAGTTGGCCTACGAGCAGTACTTC.

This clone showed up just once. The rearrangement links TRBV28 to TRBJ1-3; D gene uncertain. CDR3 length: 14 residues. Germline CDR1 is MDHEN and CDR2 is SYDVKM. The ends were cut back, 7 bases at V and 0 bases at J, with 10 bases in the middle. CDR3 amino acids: CASTPHDSGNTIYF. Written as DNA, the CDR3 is TGTGCCAGCACCCCCCACGACTCTGGAAACACCATATATTTT.

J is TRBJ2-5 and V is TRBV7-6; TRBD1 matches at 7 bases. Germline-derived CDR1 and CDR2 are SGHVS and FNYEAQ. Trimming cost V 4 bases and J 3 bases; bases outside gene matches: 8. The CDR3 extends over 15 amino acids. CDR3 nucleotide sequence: TGTGCCAGCAGCTCACGGACAGGAACTAAAGAGACCCAGTACTTC. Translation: CASSSRTGTKETQYF.

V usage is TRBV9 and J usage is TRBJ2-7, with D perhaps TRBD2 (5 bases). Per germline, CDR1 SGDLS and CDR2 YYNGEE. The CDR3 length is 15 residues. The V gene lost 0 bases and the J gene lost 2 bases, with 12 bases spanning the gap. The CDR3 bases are TGTGCCAGCAGCGTAGGGGCTAGCAGTCCCTACGAGCAGTACTTC. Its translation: CASSVGASSPYEQYF.

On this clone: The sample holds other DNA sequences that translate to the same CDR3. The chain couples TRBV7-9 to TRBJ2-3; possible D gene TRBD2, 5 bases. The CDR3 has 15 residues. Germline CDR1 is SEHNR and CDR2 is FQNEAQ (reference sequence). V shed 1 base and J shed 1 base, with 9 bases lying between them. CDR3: CASSLVAGGTDTQYF. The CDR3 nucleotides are TGTGCCAGCAGCTTAGTGGCGGGCGGCACAGATACGCAGTATTTT.

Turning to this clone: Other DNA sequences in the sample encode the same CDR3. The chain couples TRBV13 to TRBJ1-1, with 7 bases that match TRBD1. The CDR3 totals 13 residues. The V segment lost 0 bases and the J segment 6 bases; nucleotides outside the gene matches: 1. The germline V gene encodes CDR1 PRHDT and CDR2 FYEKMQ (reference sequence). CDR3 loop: CASSLGRGPEAFF. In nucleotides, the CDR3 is TGTGCCAGCAGCTTAGGGAGGGGGCCTGAAGCTTTCTTT.

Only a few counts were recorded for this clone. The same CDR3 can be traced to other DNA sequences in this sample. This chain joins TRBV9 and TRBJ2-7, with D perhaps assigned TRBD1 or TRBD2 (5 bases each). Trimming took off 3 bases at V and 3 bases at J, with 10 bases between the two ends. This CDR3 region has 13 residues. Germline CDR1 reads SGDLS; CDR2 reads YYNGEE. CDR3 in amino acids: CASSAGGDYEQYF. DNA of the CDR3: TGTGCCAGCAGCGCTGGGGGTGACTACGAGCAGTACTTC.

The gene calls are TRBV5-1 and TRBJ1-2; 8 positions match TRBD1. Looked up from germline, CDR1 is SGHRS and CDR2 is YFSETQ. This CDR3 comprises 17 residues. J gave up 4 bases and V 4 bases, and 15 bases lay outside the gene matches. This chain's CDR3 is CASSPGTGNRVPYGYTF. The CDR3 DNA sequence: TGCGCCAGCAGCCCGGGGACAGGCAATAGGGTTCCCTATGGCTACACCTTC.

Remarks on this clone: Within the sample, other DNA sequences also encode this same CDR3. The CDR3 DNA is TGTGCCAGCAGTTACGGTGCGGACACAGATACGCAGTATTTT. Amino acids: CASSYGADTDTQYF. This chain connects TRBV6-5 to TRBJ2-3; D gene uncertain. Between the trimmed V and J ends, which lost 2 bases and 2 bases, there was a span of 8 bases. The CDR3 covers 14 residues. Germline lookup yields CDR1 MNHEY and CDR2 SVGAGI.

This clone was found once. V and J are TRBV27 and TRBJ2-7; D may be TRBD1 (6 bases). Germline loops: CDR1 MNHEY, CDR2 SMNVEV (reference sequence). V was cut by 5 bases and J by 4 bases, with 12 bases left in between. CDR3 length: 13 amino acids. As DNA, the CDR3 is TGTGCCAGCAGTAAGACAGGATCTTACGAGCAGTACTTC. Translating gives CASSKTGSYEQYF.

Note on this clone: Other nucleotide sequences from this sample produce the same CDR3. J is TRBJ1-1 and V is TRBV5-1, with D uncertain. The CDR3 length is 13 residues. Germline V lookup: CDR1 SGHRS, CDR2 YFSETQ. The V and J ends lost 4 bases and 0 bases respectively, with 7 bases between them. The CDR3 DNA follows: TGCGCCAGCAGCCCCGGTCTGAACACTGAAGCTTTCTTT. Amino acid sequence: CASSPGLNTEAFF. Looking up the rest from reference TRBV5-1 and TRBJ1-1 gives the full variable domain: KAGVTQTPRYLIKTRGQQVTLSCSPISGHRSVSWYQQTPGQGLQFLFEYFSETQRNKGNFPGRFSGRQFSNSRSEMNVSTLELGDSALYLCASSPGLNTEAFFGQGTRLTVV.

CDR3 sequence: CASSQDNSTTNEKLFF. The DNA for the CDR3 is TGCGCCAGCAGCCAAGATAACTCCACAACTAATGAAAAACTGTTTTTT. This sequence joins TRBV4-3 and TRBJ1-4, with no clear D. The CDR3 consists of 16 residues. V was cut by 0 bases and J by 0 bases, with 8 bases left in between. CDR1 LGHNA and CDR2 YSLEER come from the germline V gene.

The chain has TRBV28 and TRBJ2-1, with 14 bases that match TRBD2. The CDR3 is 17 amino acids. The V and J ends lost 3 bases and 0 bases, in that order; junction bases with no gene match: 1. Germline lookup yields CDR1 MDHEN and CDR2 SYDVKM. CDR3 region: CASSLGTSGSSYNEQFF. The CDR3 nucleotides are TGTGCCAGCAGTTTGGGGACTAGCGGGAGCTCCTACAATGAGCAGTTCTTC. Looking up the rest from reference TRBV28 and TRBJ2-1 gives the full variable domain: DVKVTQSSRYLVKRTGEKVFLECVQDMDHENMFWYRQDPGLGLRLIYFSYDVKMKEKGDIPEGYSVSREKKERFSLILESASTNQTSMYLCASSLGTSGSSYNEQFFGPGTRLTVL.